Following are 19 T cell receptor beta chains from one sample sequenced in a study of graft-versus-host responses after intestinal transplantation. The assay was immunoSEQ multiplex PCR, and TCRdb's table has in-frame clones only and misses some. Of 9,500 to 10,000 clones listed, approximately 72% are singletons. Graft tissue processing released intraepithelial and lamina propria lymphocytes. The sequences come from ileum tissue, collected roughly 530 days after intestinal transplant. Receptors originate from a human patient who received an intestinal transplant, so some T cells may come from the graft donor.

The chain combines TRBV6-1 with TRBJ1-1; D not resolved. CDR1 is MNHNS and CDR2 is SASEGT in the germline V gene. With 2 bases removed from V and 1 base from J, the gap between germline ends came to 8 bases. CDR3 length equals 14 residues. CDR3 in amino acids: CASSEKRTNTEAFF. The CDR3 coding sequence is TGTGCCAGCAGTGAAAAACGGACGAACACTGAAGCTTTCTTT.

The CDR3 nucleotides are TGTGCCAGCAGGGGACAGGGGGACGAGCAGTACTTC. Translation gives CASRGQGDEQYF. The V call is TRBV2, the J call TRBJ2-7; 11 bases fit TRBD1. CDR1 SNHLY and CDR2 FYNNEI come from the germline V gene. V was pared by 6 bases and J by 5 bases, with 0 bases of the junction left unmatched. This CDR3 region has 12 residues.

This clone showed up just once. The chain carries TRBV5-1 and TRBJ2-1, with 12 positions matching TRBD2. V lost 0 bases, J lost 6 bases, and 10 bases stayed unmatched. The CDR3 has 18 amino acids. The germline gives CDR1 SGHRS, CDR2 YFSETQ. The CDR3 loop reads CASSLALVTSGGINEQFF. CDR3 nucleotides: TGCGCCAGCAGCTTGGCCCTCGTGACTAGCGGGGGAATCAATGAGCAGTTCTTC.

This rearrangement joins TRBV2 to TRBJ1-5; 7 bases align to TRBD1. With V trimmed by 4 bases and J by 2 bases, 2 bases remained unmatched. From germline, CDR1 is SNHLY and CDR2 FYNNEI. The CDR3 covers 14 residues. CDR3: CASSGQGRNQPQHF. CDR3 DNA: TGTGCCAGCAGTGGACAGGGCCGCAATCAGCCCCAGCATTTT.

The chain has TRBV29-1 and TRBJ1-5, with 11 positions matching TRBD1. V shed 7 bases and J 7 bases; nucleotides not matched to a gene: 6. CDR1 SQVTM and CDR2 ANQGSEA come from the germline V gene. The CDR3 runs 13 residues. The DNA for the CDR3 is TGCAGCGGGGGGGGGACAGGGGGACAGCCCCAGCATTTT. Translating gives CSGGGTGGQPQHF.

The rearrangement links TRBV7-8 to TRBJ2-5; perhaps TRBD1 as D (5 bases). The end of the DNA fits TRBJ2-7 better, so the J call may be wrong. The germline V gene has CDR1 SGHVS and CDR2 FQNEAQ. The CDR3 runs 13 residues. The CDR3 reads CASSWQGLYEQYF. For the CDR3, the DNA is TGTGCCAGCAGCTGGCAGGGTCTGTACGAGCAGTACTTC.

This clone was detected only once. This chain connects TRBV7-2 to TRBJ2-7; D gene unclear. Germline loops: CDR1 SGHTA, CDR2 FQGNSA. Trimming stripped 5 bases from V and 0 bases from J, with 2 bases between. CDR3 length: 11 residues. The CDR3 nucleotides read TGTGCCAGCAGCGACTCCTACGAGCAGTACTTC. Protein: CASSDSYEQYF.

The chain couples TRBV7-2 to TRBJ2-4; D not resolved. Deletions cut 4 bases from V and 0 bases from J, with 4 bases between. The CDR3 length is 13 residues. Germline CDR1 and CDR2: SGHTA and FQGNSA. CDR3 in DNA: TGTGCCAGCAGCTCGCGAGCCAAAAACATTCAGTACTTC. It is translated as CASSSRAKNIQYF.

On this clone: A read error likely explains this, since a far larger clone differs by one base. The rearrangement uses TRBV18 and TRBJ2-7, with TRBD1 as a possible D gene (6 bases). Germline CDR1 reads KGHSH; CDR2 reads LQKENI. The CDR3 has 14 amino acids. Trimming took off 6 bases at V and 6 bases at J, with 18 bases between the two ends. The CDR3 nucleotides read TGTGCCAGCTCCCTCGCTGGTCAGGGGCGCGAGCAGTACTTC. It translates to CASSLAGQGREQYF.

The rearrangement joins TRBV5-4 to TRBJ2-7, with unresolved D. CDR3 size: 13 residues. Germline CDR1 SGHNT, CDR2 YYREEE (reference sequence). V was trimmed by 4 bases and J by 2 bases, leaving 10 bases between them. The DNA for the CDR3 is TGTGCCAGCAGCGAAGGGTGGGCCTACGAGCAGTACTTC. Amino acid sequence: CASSEGWAYEQYF.

In its sample, this clone was seen a few times. CDR3 amino acids: CASSSDPSSYNEQFF. Written as DNA, the CDR3 is TGCGCCAGCAGCTCTGATCCCTCCTCCTACAATGAGCAGTTCTTC. This rearrangement joins TRBV5-1 to TRBJ2-1; D ambiguous. V was trimmed by 3 bases and J by 0 bases, leaving 10 bases between them. Germline CDR1 and CDR2: SGHRS and YFSETQ. The CDR3 covers 15 residues.

This sequence joins TRBV4-1 and TRBJ2-3, with D possibly matching TRBD2 (6 bases). V was cut by 4 bases and J by 3 bases, with 14 bases left in between. There are 15 residues in the CDR3. Germline-derived CDR1 and CDR2 are MGHRA and YSYEKL. CDR3 residues: CASSPRTMKTDTQYF. CDR3 nucleotide sequence: TGCGCCAGCAGCCCGCGGACTATGAAAACAGATACGCAGTATTTT.

The V and J genes are TRBV2 and TRBJ1-2; the D gene is possibly TRBD1 (6 bases). The V end lost 4 bases, the J end lost 2 bases, and 8 bases lay between the germline ends. Germline V gene lookup returns CDR1 SNHLY and CDR2 FYNNEI. CDR3 length: 13 amino acids. CDR3 sequence reads: CASSVQGNYGYTF. In DNA form, the CDR3 reads TGTGCCAGCAGTGTACAGGGAAACTATGGCTACACCTTC.

The chain links TRBV6-5 to TRBJ2-5; no clear D. The length of the CDR3 is 12 residues. Trimming removed 6 bases at V and 8 bases at J, with 13 bases between. CDR1 is MNHEY and CDR2 is SVGAGI in the germline V gene. In nucleotides, the CDR3 is TGTGCCAGCAGCCAAAAGATAGGTACCCAGTACTTC. This gives the protein CASSQKIGTQYF.

The rearrangement uses TRBV18 and TRBJ2-1, with TRBD2 matching 12 bases. Trimming at V came to 4 bases and at J to 10 bases, leaving 11 bases not matched to a gene. This CDR3 is 16 amino acids long. Germline V gene data show CDR1 as KGHSH and CDR2 as LQKENI. The CDR3 spells CASSQASGLAGMEQFF. The CDR3 DNA is TGTGCCAGCTCACAAGCCTCAGGACTAGCGGGAATGGAGCAGTTCTTC.

The chain links TRBV6-1 to TRBJ2-5; TRBD1 is a possible D gene (7 bases). The DNA end is a closer match to TRBJ2-7, so the J assignment may be wrong. Germline V lookup: CDR1 MNHNS, CDR2 SASEGT. The CDR3 has 14 amino acids. In nucleotides, the CDR3 is TGTGCCAGCAGGGCGCGGGACAGCACCTACGAGCAGTACTTC. It yields the protein CASRARDSTYEQYF.

The genes are TRBV6-6 and TRBJ1-1; D perhaps matches TRBD1 (6 bases). The CDR3 length is 16 residues. Germline-derived CDR1 and CDR2 are MNHNY and SVGAGI (reference sequence). V lost 6 bases and J lost 5, with 22 bases in between. CDR3 nucleotide sequence: TGTGCCAGCAGCCGTACCGGATTGGGGGCCTTAACTGAAGCTTTCTTT. This gives the protein CASSRTGLGALTEAFF.

The chain links TRBV29-1 to TRBJ1-2; D possibly corresponds to TRBD1 (5 bases). V was trimmed by 7 bases and J by 5 bases, leaving 14 bases between them. The CDR3 has 12 residues. Germline lookup yields CDR1 SQVTM and CDR2 ANQGSEA. The CDR3 bases are TGCAGCGCTGCGCCAGGGCCTTATGGCTACACCTTC. This translates into CSAAPGPYGYTF.

In its sample, this clone was seen a few times. This sequence joins TRBV6-1 and TRBJ1-1; weak D call: TRBD1 (5 bases). The CDR3 sequence is 13 residues long. Germline assignment: CDR1 MNHNS and CDR2 SASEGT. Trimming stripped 7 bases from V and 4 bases from J, with 13 bases between. The CDR3 sequence is CASTQNQGTEAFF. The CDR3 nucleotides are TGTGCCAGCACTCAAAACCAGGGCACTGAAGCTTTCTTT.